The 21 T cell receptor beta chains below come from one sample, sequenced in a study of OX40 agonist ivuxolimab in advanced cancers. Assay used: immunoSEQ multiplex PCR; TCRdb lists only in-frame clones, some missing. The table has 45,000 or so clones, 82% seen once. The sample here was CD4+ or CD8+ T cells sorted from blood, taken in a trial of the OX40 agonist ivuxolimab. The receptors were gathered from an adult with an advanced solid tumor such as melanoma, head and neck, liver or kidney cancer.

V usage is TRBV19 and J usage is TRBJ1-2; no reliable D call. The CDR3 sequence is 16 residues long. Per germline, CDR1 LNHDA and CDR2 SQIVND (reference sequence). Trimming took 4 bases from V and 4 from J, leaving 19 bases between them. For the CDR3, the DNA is TGTGCCAGTAGTAACCCGGGTGGGGTGCTGGTCTATGGCTACACCTTC. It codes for CASSNPGGVLVYGYTF. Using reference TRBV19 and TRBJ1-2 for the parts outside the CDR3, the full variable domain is DGGITQSPKYLFRKEGQNVTLSCEQNLNHDAMYWYRQDPGQGLRLIYYSQIVNDFQKGDIAEGYSVSREKKESFPLTVTSAQKNPTAFYLCASSNPGGVLVYGYTFGSGTRLTVV.

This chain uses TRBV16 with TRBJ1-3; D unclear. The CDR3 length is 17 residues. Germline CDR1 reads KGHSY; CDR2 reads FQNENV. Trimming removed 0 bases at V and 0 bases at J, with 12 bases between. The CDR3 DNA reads TGTGCCAGCAGCCAATCAGCAGTAGCATACTCTGGAAACACCATATATTTT. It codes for CASSQSAVAYSGNTIYF.

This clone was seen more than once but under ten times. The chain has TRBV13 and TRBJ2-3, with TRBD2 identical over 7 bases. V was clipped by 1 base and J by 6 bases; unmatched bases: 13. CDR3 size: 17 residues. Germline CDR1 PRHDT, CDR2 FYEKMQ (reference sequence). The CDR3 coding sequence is TGTGCCAGCAGCTTAGCGGGGAGGAGCGGGAACAGGGATACGCAGTATTTT. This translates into CASSLAGRSGNRDTQYF.

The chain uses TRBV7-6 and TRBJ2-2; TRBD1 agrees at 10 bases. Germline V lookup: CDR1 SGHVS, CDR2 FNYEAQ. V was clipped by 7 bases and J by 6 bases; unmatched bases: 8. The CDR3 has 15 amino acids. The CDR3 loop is CASKGQGLSAGELFF. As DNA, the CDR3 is TGTGCCAGCAAGGGACAGGGGTTAAGTGCCGGGGAGCTGTTTTTT.

In nucleotides, the CDR3 is TGTGCCAGCAGCTTAAGCGGCACCGGGGAGCTGTTTTTT. It is translated as CASSLSGTGELFF. This chain uses TRBV7-2 with TRBJ2-2; D is possibly TRBD2 (5 bases). V was cut by 2 bases and J by 4 bases, with 5 bases left in between. This CDR3 has 13 amino acids. Germline assignment: CDR1 SGHTA and CDR2 FQGNSA.

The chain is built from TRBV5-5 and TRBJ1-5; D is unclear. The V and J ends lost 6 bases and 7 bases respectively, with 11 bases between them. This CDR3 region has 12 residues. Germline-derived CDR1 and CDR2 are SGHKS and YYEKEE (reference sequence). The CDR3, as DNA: TGTGCCAGCAACCGCCCGGGACAGCCCCAGCATTTT. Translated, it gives CASNRPGQPQHF.

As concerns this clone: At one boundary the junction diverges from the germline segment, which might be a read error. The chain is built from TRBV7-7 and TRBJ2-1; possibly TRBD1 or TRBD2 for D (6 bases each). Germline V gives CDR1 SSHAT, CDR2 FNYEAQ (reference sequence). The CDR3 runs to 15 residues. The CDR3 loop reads CASSLEGGSIDEQFF. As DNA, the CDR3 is TGTGCTAGCAGCCTCGAGGGGGGCTCGATCGATGAGCAGTTCTTC.

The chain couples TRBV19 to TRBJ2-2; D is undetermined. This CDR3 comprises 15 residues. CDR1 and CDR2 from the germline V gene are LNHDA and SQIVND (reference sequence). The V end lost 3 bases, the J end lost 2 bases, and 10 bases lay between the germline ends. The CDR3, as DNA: TGTGCCAGTAGTATTGGTAGGATCAACACCGGGGAGCTGTTTTTT. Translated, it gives CASSIGRINTGELFF.

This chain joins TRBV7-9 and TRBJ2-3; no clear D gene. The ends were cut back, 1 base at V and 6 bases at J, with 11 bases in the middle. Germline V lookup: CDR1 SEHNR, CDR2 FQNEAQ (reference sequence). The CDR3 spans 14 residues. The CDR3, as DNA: TGTGCCAGCAGCTTAGGTAACGGAGCCGATACGCAGTATTTT. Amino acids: CASSLGNGADTQYF.

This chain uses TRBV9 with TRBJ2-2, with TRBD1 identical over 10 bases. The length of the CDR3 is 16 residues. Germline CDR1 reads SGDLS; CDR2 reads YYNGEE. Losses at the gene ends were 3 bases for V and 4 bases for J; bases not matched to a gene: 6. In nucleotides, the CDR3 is TGTGCCAGCAGCGAGACAGGGGGCGTATTCACCGGGGAGCTGTTTTTT. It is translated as CASSETGGVFTGELFF.

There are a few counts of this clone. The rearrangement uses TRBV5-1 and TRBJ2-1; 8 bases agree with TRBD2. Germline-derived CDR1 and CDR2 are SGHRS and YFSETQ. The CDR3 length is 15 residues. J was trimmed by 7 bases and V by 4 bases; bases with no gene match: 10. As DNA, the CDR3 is TGCGCCAGCAGCGCAAGCGGGGGTCGCTCTAATGAGCAGTTCTTC. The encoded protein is CASSASGGRSNEQFF. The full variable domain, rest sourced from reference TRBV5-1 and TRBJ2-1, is KAGVTQTPRYLIKTRGQQVTLSCSPISGHRSVSWYQQTPGQGLQFLFEYFSETQRNKGNFPGRFSGRQFSNSRSEMNVSTLELGDSALYLCASSASGGRSNEQFFGPGTRLTVL.

The CDR3 sequence is CASTNWDRAQETQYF. Here the CDR3 DNA reads TGTGCCAGCACCAATTGGGACAGGGCTCAAGAGACCCAGTACTTC. This sequence joins TRBV5-6 and TRBJ2-5; TRBD1 matches at 9 bases. Germline assignment: CDR1 SGHDT and CDR2 YYEEEE. V lost 6 bases and J lost 2; bases outside the gene matches: 8. The CDR3 consists of 15 residues.

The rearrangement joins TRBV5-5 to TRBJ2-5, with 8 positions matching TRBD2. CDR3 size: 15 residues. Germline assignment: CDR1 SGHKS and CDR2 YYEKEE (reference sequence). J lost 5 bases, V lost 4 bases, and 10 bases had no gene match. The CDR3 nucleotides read TGTGCCAGCAGCCGACGGGGGGGCCTTGCGGAGACCCAGTACTTC. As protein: CASSRRGGLAETQYF.

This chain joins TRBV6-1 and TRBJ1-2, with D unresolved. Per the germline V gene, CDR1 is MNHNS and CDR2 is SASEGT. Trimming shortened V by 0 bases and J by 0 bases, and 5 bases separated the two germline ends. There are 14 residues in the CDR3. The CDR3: CASSEADTNYGYTF. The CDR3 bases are TGTGCCAGCAGTGAAGCCGATACTAACTATGGCTACACCTTC.

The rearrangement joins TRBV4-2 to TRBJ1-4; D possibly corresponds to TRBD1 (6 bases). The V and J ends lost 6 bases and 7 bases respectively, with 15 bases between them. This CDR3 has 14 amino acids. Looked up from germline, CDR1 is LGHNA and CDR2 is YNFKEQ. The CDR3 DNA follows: TGTGCCAGCAGGGGGACAAGGAGTAGTGAAAAACTGTTTTTT. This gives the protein CASRGTRSSEKLFF.

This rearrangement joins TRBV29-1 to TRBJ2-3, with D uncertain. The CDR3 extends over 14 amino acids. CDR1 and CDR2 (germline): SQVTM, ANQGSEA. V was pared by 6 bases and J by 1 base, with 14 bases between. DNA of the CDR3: TGCAGCGTCAAACCGGGTTTCGGCACAGATACGCAGTATTTT. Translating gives CSVKPGFGTDTQYF.

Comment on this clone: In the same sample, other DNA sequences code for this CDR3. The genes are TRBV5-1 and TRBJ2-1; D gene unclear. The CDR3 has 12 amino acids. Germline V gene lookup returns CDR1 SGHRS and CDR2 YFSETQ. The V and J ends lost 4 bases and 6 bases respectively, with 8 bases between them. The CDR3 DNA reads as TGCGCCAGCAGCGGAACAACCAATGAGCAGTTCTTC. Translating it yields CASSGTTNEQFF. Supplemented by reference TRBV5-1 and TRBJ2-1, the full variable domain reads KAGVTQTPRYLIKTRGQQVTLSCSPISGHRSVSWYQQTPGQGLQFLFEYFSETQRNKGNFPGRFSGRQFSNSRSEMNVSTLELGDSALYLCASSGTTNEQFFGPGTRLTVL.

CDR3 DNA: TGCAGTGCTAGAGAGGGGTTCTTC. Translated, it gives CSAREGFF. V gene TRBV20-1 combines with J gene TRBJ2-1; no clear D. From germline, CDR1 is DFQATT and CDR2 SNEGSKA (reference sequence). The CDR3 is 8 amino acids. V was shortened by 0 bases and J by 15 bases, with 3 bases between the two germline ends.

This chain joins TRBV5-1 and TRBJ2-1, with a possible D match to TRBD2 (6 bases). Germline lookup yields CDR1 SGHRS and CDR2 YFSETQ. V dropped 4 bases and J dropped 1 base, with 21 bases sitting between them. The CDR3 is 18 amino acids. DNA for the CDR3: TGCGCCAGCAGCCGATTCTGGGCCCGGGAGAGGTCCTACAATGAGCAGTTCTTC. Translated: CASSRFWARERSYNEQFF.

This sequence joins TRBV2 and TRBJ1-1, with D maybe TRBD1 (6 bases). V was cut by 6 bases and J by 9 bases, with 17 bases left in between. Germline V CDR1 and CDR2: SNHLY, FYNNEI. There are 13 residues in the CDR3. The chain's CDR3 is CASRVDSQGKAFF. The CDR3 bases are TGTGCCAGCAGAGTAGACAGTCAGGGGAAAGCTTTCTTT. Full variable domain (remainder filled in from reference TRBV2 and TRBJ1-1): EPEVTQTPSHQVTQMGQEVILRCVPISNHLYFYWYRQILGQKVEFLVSFYNNEISEKSEIFDDQFSVERPDGSNFTLKIRSTKLEDSAMYFCASRVDSQGKAFFGQGTRLTVV.

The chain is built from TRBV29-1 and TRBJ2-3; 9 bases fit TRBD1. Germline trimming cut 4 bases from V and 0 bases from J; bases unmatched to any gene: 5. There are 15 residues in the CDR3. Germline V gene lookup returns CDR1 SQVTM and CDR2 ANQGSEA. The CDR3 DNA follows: TGCAGCGTTGGACGGACAGGGGCTAGCACAGATACGCAGTATTTT. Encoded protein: CSVGRTGASTDTQYF.